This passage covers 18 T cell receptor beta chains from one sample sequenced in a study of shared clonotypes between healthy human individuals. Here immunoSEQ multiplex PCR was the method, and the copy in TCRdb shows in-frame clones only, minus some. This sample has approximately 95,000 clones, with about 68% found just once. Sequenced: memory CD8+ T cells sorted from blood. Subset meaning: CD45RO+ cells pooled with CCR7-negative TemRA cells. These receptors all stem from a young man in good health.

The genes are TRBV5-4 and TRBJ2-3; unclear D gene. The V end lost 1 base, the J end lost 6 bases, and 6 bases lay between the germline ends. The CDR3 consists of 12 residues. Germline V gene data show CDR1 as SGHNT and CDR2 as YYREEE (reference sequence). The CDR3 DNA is TGTGCCAGCAGCTTGAGGGTGGATACGCAGTATTTT. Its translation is CASSLRVDTQYF.

The CDR3 loop reads CASSKGTSGIVRYGNEQFF. CDR3 DNA: TGTGCCAGCAGCAAAGGGACTAGCGGGATTGTTCGGTACGGGAATGAGCAGTTCTTC. V gene TRBV21-1 combines with J gene TRBJ2-1; the D segment call TRBD2 is taken from the table without a DNA check. TRBV21-1 is a pseudogene locus. The CDR3 is made up of 19 amino acids.

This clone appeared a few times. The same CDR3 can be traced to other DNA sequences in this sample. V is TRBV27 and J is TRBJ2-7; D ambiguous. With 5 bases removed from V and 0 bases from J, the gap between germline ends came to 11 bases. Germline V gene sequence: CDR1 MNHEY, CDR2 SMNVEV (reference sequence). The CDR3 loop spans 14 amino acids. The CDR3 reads CASSPFGSSYEQYF. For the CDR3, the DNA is TGTGCCAGCAGTCCCTTTGGCAGCTCCTACGAGCAGTACTTC.

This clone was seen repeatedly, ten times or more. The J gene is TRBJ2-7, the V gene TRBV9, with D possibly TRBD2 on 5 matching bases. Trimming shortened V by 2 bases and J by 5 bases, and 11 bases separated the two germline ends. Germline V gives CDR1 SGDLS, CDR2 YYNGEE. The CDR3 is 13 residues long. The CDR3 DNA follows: TGTGCCAGCAGCGTTAGCGCCTGGGACGAGCAGTACTTC. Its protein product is CASSVSAWDEQYF.

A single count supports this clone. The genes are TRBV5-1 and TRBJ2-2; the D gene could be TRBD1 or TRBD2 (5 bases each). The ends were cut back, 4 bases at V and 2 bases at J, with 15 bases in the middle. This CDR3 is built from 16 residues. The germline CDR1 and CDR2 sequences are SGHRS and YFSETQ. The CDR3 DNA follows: TGCGCCAGCAGCGTAACCGGGACCCTCAACACCGGGGAGCTGTTTTTT. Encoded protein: CASSVTGTLNTGELFF.

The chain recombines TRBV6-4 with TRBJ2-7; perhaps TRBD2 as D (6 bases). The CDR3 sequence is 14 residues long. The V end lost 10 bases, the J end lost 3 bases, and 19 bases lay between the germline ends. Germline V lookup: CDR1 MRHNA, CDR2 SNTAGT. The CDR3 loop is CATIRAPGGYEQYF. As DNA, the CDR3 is TGTGCCACCATCAGGGCCCCCGGGGGCTACGAGCAGTACTTC.

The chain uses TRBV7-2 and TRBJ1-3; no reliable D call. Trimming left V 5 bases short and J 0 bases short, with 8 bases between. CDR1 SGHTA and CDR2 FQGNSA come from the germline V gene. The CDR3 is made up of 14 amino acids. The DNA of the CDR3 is TGTGCCAGCAGCCCGATTTACTCTGGAAACACCATATATTTT. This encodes CASSPIYSGNTIYF. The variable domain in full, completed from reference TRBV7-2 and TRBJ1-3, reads GAGVSQSPSNKVTEKGKDVELRCDPISGHTALYWYRQSLGQGLEFLIYFQGNSAPDKSGLPSDRFSAERTGGSVSTLTIQRTQQEDSAVYLCASSPIYSGNTIYFGEGSWLTVV.

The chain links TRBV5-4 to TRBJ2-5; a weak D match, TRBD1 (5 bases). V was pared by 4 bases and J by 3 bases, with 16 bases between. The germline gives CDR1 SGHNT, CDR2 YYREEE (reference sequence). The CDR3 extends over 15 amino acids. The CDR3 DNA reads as TGTGCCAGCAGCCCCGACAGTATCGGCGAAGAGACCCAGTACTTC. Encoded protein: CASSPDSIGEETQYF.

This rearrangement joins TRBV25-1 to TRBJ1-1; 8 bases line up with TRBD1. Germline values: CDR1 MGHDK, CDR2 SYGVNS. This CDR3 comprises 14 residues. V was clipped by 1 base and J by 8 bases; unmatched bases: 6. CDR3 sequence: CASSESQGGGEAFF. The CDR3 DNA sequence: TGTGCCAGCAGTGAATCACAGGGGGGCGGAGAAGCTTTCTTT. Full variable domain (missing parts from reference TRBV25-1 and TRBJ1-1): EADIYQTPRYLVIGTGKKITLECSQTMGHDKMYWYQQDPGMELHLIHYSYGVNSTEKGDLSSESTVSRIRTEHFPLTLESARPSHTSQYLCASSESQGGGEAFFGQGTRLTVV.

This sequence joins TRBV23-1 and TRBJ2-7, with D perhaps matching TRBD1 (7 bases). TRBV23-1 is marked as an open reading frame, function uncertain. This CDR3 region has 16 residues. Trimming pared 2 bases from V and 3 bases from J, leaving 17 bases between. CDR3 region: CASSQPGDSYFYEQYF. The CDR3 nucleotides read TGCGCCAGCAGTCAACCGGGGGACAGTTATTTCTACGAGCAGTACTTC.

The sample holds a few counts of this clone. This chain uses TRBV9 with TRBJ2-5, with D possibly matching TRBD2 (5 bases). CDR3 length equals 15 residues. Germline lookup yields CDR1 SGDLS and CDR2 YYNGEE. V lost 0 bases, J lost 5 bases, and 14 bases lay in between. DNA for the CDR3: TGTGCCAGCAGCGTAGGTGGAGGATCCCCGGAGACCCAGTACTTC. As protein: CASSVGGGSPETQYF.

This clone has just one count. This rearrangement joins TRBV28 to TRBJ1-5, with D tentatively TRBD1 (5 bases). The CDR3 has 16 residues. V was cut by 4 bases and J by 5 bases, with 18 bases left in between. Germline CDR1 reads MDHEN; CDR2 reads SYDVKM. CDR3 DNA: TGTGCCAGCAGTTATGGGGGACCGGGGGGAGATCAGCCCCAGCATTTT. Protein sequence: CASSYGGPGGDQPQHF.

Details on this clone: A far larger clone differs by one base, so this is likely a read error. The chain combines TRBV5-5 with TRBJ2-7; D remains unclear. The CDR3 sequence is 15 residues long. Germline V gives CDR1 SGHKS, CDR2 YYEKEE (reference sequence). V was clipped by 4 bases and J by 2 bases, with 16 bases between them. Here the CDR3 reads CASSQDRHSTYEQYF. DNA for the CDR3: TGTGCCAGCAGCCAAGATCGGCACTCAACCTACGAGCAGTACTTC.

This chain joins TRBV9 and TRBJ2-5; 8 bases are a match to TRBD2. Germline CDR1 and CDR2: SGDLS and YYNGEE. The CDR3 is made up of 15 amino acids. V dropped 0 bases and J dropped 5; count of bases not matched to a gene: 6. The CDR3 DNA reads TGTGCCAGCAGCGTAGTGGCTAGCGGGTGGGAGACCCAGTACTTC. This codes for CASSVVASGWETQYF.

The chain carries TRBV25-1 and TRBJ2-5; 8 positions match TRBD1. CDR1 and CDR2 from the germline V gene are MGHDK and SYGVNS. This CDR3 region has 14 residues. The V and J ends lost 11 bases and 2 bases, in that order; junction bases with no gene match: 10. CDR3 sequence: CAAASTGGQETQYF. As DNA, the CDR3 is TGTGCCGCCGCTTCAACAGGGGGGCAAGAGACCCAGTACTTC.

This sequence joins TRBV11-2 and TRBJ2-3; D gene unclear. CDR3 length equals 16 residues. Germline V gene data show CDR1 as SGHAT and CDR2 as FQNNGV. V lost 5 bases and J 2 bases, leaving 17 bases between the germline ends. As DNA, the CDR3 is TGTGCCAGCAGCCTAGGCCCCCGTGGGTCCACAGATACGCAGTATTTT. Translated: CASSLGPRGSTDTQYF.

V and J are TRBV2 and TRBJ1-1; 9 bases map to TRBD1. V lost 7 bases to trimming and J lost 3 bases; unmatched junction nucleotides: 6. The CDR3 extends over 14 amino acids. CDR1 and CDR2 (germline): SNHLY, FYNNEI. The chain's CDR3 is CASTQRQGDTEAFF. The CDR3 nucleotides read TGTGCCAGCACGCAAAGACAGGGGGACACTGAAGCTTTCTTT.

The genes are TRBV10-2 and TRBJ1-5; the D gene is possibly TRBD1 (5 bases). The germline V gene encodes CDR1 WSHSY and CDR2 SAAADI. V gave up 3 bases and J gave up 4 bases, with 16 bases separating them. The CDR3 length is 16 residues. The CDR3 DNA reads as TGCGCCAGCAGTGACCTCGCCGGGGCTTGGAATCAGCCCCAGCATTTT. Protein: CASSDLAGAWNQPQHF.